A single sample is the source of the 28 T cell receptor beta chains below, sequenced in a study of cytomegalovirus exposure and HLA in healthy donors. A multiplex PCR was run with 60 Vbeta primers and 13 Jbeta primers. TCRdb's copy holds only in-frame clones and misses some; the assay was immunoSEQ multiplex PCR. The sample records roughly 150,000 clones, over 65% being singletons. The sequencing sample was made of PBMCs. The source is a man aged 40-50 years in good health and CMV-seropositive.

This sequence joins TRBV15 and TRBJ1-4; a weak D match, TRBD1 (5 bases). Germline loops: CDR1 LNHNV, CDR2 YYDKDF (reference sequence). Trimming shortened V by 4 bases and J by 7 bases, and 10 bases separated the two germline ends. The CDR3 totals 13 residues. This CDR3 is CATSTWGLEKLFF. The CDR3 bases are TGTGCCACCAGCACCTGGGGCCTTGAAAAACTGTTTTTT.

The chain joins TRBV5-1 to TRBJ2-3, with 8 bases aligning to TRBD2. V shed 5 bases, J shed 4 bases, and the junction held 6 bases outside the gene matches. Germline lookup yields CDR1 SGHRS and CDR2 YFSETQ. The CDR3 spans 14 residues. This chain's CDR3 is CASRIQAGADTQYF. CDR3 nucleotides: TGCGCCAGCAGGATTCAAGCGGGAGCAGATACGCAGTATTTT.

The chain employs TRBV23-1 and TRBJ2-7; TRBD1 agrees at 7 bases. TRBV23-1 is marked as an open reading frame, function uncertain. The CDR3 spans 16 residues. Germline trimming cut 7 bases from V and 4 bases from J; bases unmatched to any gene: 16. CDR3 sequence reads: CASTCPGQAPGYEQYF. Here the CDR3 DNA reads TGCGCCAGCACATGCCCCGGACAGGCCCCCGGTTACGAGCAGTACTTC.

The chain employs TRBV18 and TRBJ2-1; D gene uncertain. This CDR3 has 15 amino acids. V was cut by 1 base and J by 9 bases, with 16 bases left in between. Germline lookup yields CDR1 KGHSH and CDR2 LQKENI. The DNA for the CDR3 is TGTGCCAGCTCACCACTGTCGACGGGTTTGGGTGAGCAGTTCTTC. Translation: CASSPLSTGLGEQFF. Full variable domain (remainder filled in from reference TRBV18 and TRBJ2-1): NAGVMQNPRHLVRRRGQEARLRCSPMKGHSHVYWYRQLPEEGLKFMVYLQKENIIDESGMPKERFSAEFPKEGPSILRIQQVVRGDSAAYFCASSPLSTGLGEQFFGPGTRLTVL.

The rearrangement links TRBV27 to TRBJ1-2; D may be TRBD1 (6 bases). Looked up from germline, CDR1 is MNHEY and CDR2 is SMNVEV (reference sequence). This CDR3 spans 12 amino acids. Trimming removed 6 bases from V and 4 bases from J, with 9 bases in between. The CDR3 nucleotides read TGTGCCAGCAGCCCGACAGGCTATGGCTACACCTTC. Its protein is CASSPTGYGYTF.

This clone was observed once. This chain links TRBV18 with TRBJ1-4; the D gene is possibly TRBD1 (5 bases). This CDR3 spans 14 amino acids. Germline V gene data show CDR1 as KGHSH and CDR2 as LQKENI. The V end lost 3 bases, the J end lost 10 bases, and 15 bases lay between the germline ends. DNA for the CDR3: TGTGCCAGCTCACCGGTGGCAGGGCACGTAAAACTGTTTTTT. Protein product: CASSPVAGHVKLFF.

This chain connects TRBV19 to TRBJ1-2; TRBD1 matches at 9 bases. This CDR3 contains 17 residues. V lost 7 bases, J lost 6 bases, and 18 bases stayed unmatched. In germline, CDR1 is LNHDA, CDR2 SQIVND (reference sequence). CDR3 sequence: CASTDSPGRTGDDGYTF. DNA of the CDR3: TGTGCCAGTACCGATAGCCCGGGGAGGACAGGGGATGATGGCTACACCTTC.

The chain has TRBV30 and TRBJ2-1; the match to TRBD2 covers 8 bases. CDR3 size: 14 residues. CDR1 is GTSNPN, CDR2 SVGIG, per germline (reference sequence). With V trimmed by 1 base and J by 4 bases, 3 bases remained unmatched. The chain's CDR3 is CAWSGASGYNEQFF. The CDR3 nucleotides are TGTGCCTGGAGTGGTGCTAGCGGGTACAATGAGCAGTTCTTC.

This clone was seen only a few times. This CDR3 is CASSLFPVEAFF. CDR3 DNA: TGTGCCAGCAGCTTATTTCCGGTGGAAGCTTTCTTT. The chain employs TRBV11-2 and TRBJ1-1; D is uncertain. The length of the CDR3 is 12 residues. The germline gives CDR1 SGHAT, CDR2 FQNNGV. V dropped 2 bases and J dropped 8 bases, with 9 bases sitting between them.

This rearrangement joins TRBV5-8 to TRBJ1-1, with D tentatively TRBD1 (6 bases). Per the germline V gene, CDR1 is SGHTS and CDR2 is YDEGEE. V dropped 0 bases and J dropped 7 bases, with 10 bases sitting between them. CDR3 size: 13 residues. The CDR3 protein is CASSLGTVNEAFF. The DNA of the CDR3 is TGTGCCAGCAGCTTGGGGACAGTCAATGAAGCTTTCTTT.

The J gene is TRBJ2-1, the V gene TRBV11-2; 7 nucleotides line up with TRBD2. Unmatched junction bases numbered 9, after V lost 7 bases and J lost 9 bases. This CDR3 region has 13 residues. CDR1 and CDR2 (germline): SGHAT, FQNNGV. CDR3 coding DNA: TGTGCCAGCATCCTAAGCGGGACGGGTGAGCAGTTCTTC. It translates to CASILSGTGEQFF.

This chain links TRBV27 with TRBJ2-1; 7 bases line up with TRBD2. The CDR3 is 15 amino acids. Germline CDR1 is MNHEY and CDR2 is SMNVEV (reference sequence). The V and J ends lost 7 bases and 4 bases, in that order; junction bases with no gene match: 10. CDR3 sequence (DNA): TGTGCCAGCACCCCTGGGATTAGCGGGTACAATGAGCAGTTCTTC. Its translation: CASTPGISGYNEQFF.

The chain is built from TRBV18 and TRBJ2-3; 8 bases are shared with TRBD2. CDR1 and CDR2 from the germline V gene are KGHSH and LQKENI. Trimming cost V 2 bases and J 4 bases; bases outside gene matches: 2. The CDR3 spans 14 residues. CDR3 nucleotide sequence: TGTGCCAGCTCACCAGCGGGAGGAGCAGATACGCAGTATTTT. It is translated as CASSPAGGADTQYF.

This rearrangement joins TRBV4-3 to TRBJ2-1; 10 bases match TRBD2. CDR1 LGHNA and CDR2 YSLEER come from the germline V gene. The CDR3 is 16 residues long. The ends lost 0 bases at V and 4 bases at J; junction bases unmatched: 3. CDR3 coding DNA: TGCGCCAGCAGCCAAGATGGAGCGGGAGGGTACAATGAGCAGTTCTTC. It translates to CASSQDGAGGYNEQFF.

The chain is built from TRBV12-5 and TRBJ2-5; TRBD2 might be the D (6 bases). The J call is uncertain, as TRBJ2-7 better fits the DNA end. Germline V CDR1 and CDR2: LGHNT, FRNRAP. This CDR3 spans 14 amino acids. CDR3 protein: CASGKAGGTYEQYF. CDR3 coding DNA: TGTGCTAGTGGTAAAGCGGGTGGGACCTACGAGCAGTACTTC.

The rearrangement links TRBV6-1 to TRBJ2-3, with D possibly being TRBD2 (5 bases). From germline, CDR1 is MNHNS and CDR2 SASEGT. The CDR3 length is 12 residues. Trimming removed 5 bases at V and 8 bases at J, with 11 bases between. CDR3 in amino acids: CASSSGLGTQYF. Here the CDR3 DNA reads TGTGCCAGCAGTTCCGGACTGGGTACGCAGTATTTT.

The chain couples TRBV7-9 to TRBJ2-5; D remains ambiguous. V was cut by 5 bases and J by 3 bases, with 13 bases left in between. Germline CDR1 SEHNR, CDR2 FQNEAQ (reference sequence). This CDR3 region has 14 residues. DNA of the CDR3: TGTGCCAGCAGCGTATCCGGGTCGAAAGAGACCCAGTACTTC. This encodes CASSVSGSKETQYF.

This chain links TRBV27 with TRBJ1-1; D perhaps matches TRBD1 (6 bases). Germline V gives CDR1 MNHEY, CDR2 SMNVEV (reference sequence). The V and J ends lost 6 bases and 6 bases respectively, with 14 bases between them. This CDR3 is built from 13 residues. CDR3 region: CASRQQGRPEAFF. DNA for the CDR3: TGTGCCAGCAGGCAACAGGGTCGGCCTGAAGCTTTCTTT.

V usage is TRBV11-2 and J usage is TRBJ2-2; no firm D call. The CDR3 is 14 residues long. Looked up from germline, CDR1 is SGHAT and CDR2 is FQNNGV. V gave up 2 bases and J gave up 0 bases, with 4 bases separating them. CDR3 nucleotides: TGTGCCAGCAGCTTACAGACGAACACCGGGGAGCTGTTTTTT. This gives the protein CASSLQTNTGELFF.

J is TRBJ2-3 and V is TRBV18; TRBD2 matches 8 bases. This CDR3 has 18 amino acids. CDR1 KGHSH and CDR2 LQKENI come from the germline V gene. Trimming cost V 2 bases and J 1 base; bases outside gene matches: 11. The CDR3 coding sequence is TGTGCCAGCTCACCAAGCACCCGAACGACTAGCGGCACAGATACGCAGTATTTT. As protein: CASSPSTRTTSGTDTQYF.

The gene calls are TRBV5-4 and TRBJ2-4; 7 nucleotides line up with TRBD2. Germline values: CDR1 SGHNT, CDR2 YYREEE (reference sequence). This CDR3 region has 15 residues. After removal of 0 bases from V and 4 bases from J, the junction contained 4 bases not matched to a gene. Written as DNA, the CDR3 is TGTGCCAGCAGCTTGGGGGCTAGCGGAAAAAACATTCAGTACTTC. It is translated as CASSLGASGKNIQYF.

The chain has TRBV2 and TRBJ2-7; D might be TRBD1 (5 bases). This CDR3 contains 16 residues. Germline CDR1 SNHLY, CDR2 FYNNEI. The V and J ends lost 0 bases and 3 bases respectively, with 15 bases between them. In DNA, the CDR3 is TGTGCCAGCAGTGAAGCGGCCCGGACACGAGACTACGAGCAGTACTTC. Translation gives CASSEAARTRDYEQYF.

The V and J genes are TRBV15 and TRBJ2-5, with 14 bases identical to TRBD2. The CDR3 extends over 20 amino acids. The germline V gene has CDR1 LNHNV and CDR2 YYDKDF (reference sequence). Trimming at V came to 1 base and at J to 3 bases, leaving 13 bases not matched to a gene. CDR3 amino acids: CATSRGLAGGPVVGEETQYF. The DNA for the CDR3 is TGTGCCACCAGCAGAGGACTAGCGGGAGGGCCCGTGGTGGGGGAAGAGACCCAGTACTTC.

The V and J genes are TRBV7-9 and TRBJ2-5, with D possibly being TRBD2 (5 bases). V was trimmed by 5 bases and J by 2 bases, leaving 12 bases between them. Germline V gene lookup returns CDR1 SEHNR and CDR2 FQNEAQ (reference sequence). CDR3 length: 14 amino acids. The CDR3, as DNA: TGTGCCAGCAGCCCTACGGGGAGTCAAGAGACCCAGTACTTC. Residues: CASSPTGSQETQYF.

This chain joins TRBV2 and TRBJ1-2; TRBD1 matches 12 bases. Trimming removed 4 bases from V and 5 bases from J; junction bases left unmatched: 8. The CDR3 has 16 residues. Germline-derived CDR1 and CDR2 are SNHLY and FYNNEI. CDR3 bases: TGTGCCAGCAGTGCAGGGACAGGGGGCGTTCGGTATGGCTACACCTTC. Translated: CASSAGTGGVRYGYTF.

CDR3: CASSLVLAGYYEQYF. CDR3 DNA sequence: TGTGCCAGCAGCTTAGTTCTAGCGGGGTACTACGAGCAGTACTTC. This chain links TRBV7-9 with TRBJ2-7; 9 positions match TRBD2. The germline V gene has CDR1 SEHNR and CDR2 FQNEAQ (reference sequence). J gave up 3 bases and V 1 base, and 4 bases lay outside the gene matches. This CDR3 has 15 amino acids.

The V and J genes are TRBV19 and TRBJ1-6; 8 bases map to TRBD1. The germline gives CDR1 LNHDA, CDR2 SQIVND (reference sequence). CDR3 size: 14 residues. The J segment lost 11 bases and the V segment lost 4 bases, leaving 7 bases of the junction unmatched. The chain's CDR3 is CASSTLQGDAPLHF. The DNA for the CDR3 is TGTGCCAGTAGTACTTTACAGGGGGACGCACCCCTCCACTTT. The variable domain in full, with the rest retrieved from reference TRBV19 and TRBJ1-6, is DGGITQSPKYLFRKEGQNVTLSCEQNLNHDAMYWYRQDPGQGLRLIYYSQIVNDFQKGDIAEGYSVSREKKESFPLTVTSAQKNPTAFYLCASSTLQGDAPLHFGNGTRLTVT.

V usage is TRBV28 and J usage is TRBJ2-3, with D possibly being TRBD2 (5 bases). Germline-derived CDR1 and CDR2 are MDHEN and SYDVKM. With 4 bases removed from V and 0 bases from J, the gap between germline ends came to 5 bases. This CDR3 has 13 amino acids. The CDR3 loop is CASSWTSTDTQYF. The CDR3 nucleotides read TGTGCCAGCAGTTGGACTAGCACAGATACGCAGTATTTT.